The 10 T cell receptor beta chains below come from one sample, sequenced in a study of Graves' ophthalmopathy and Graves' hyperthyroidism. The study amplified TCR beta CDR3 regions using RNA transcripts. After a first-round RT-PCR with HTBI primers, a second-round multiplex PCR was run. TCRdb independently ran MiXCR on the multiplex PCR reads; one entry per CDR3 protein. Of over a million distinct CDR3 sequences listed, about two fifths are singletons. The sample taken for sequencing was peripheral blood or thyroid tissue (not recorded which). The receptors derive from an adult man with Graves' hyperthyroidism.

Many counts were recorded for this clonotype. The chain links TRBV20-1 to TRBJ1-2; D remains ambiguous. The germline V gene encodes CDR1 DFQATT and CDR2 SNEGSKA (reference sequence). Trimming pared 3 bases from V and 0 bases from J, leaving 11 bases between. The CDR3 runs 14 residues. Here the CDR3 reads CSASRGSSNYGYTF. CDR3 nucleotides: TGCAGTGCTAGTCGCGGATCTTCTAACTATGGCTACACCTTC.

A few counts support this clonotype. In DNA, the CDR3 is TGCGCCAGCAGCCACCCATGGGGGGGTGCGAACACTGAAGCTTTCTTT. Translating gives CASSHPWGGANTEAFF. J is TRBJ1-1 and V is TRBV4-1; perhaps TRBD1 as D (5 bases). The CDR3 runs 16 residues. Trimming shortened V by 3 bases and J by 1 base, and 15 bases separated the two germline ends. Germline assignment: CDR1 MGHRA and CDR2 YSYEKL.

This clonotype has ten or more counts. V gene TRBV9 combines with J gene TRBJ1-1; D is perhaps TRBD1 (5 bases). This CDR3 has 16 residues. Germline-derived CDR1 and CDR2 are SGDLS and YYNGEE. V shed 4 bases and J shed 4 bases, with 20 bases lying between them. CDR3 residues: CASSPPPQGGGTEAFF. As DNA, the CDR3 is TGTGCCAGCAGCCCACCTCCTCAGGGAGGAGGCACTGAAGCTTTCTTT.

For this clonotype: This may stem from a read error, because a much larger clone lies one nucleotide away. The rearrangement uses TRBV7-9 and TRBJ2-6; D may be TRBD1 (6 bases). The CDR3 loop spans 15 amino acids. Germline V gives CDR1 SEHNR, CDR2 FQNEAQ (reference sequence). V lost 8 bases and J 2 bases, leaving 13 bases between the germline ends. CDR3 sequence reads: CASATGSPGANVLTF. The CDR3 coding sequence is TGTGCCAGCGCTACAGGGAGCCCTGGGGCCAACGTCCTGACTTTC.

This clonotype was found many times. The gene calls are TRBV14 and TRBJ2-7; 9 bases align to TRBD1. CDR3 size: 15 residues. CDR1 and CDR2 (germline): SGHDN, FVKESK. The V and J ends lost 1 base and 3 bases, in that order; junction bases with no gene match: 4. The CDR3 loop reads CASSQGTGANYEQYF. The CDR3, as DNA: TGTGCCAGCAGCCAAGGGACAGGGGCCAACTACGAGCAGTACTTC.

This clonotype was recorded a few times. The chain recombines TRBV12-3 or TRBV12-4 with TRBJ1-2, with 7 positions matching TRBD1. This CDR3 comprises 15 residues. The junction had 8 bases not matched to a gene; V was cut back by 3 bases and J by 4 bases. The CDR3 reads CASSLLAGGSYGYTF. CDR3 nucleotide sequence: TGTGCCAGCAGTTTGTTGGCAGGGGGTTCCTATGGCTACACCTTC.

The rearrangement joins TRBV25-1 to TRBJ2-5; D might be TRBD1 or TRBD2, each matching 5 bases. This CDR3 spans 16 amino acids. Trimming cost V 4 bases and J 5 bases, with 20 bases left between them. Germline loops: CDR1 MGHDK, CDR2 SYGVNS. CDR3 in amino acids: CASSATSYGAEETQYF. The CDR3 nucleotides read TGTGCCAGCAGTGCTACATCATACGGGGCTGAGGAGACCCAGTACTTC.

The CDR3 DNA is TGCAGTGCTAGAGATCAGTCGGCGGGGATAAAAGAGACCCAGTACTTC. It translates to CSARDQSAGIKETQYF. The gene calls are TRBV20-1 and TRBJ2-5; a possible D gene is TRBD2 (6 bases). Germline V CDR1 and CDR2: DFQATT, SNEGSKA (reference sequence). The CDR3 is 16 amino acids. Trimming stripped 0 bases from V and 3 bases from J, with 17 bases between.

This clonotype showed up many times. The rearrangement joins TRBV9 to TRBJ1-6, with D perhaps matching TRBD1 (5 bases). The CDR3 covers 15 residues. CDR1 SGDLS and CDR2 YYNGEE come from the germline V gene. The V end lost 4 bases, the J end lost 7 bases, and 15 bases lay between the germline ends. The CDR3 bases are TGTGCCAGCAGCCCGGCCGGGACCGAGAATTCACCCCTCCACTTT. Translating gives CASSPAGTENSPLHF.

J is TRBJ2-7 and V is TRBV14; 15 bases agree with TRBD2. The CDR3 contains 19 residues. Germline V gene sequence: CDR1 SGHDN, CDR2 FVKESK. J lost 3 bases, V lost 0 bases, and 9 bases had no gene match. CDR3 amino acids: CASSQDAGTSGRRVYEQYF. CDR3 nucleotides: TGTGCCAGCAGCCAAGATGCTGGGACTAGCGGGAGGCGGGTCTACGAGCAGTACTTC.